This paragraph reports one T cell receptor (beta chain). Its antigen remains unknown. V was clipped by 2 bases and J by 11 bases, with 18 bases between them. Germline loops: CDR1 MNHNS, CDR2 SASEGT. The CDR3 runs to 14 residues. The data were taken from a study of CD8 T cell repertoires and HIV-1 epitope variants. At the level of the study: Separate wells received one of Twenty-five Gag or Nef variant peptides. Autologous T cell-negative cells served as antigen-presenting cells in equal numbers. General study findings and limits: The assay identified only TCR beta chains of antigen-proliferating T cells. The TAALDMSHF plasma variant had no responses, unlike KF9 (roughly 5 clonotypes) and HW9 (one).

Here immunoSEQ multiplex PCR was the method, and the copy in TCRdb shows in-frame clones only, minus some. The repertoire holds 4,700 or so clones, about 72% seen once, with roughly 45% in the top ten. The receptor was isolated from a male donor with HIV. The chain uses TRBV6-1 and TRBJ1-2, with TRBD1 as a possible D gene (5 bases). Specimen: cultured CD8+ T cells derived from PBMCs. Here the CDR3 DNA reads TGTGCCAGCAGTGAATCCGGACGGACAATAAGGTACACCTTC. It is translated as CASSESGRTIRYTF.